This TCR beta chain was recovered during a study of Ad26.COV2.S vaccination and SARS-CoV-2 variants. Study-level information: In the COV1001 trial, the donor was in the Ad26.COV2.S arm. Dosing was one shot or two shots 56 days apart.

Documented treatment: roughly 18 received Ad26.COV2.S at low or high dose, single or two shots; a few received placebo; per-sample allocation not given. Day 63 after the first vaccine or placebo injection was the time point for sampling. Some clones are missing from TCRdb's copy, which holds only in-frame ones; the method was immunoSEQ multiplex PCR. The table shows 350,000 to 450,000 clones, with about nine tenths occurring only once. The CDR3 extends over 14 amino acids. CDR1 is MNHNS and CDR2 is SASEGT in the germline V gene. Trimming took 0 bases from V and 4 from J, leaving 7 bases between them.

The chain has TRBV6-1 and TRBJ1-5, with D uncertain. The clonotype comes from a person between 18 and 65 years old who received the Ad26.COV2.S COVID-19 vaccine or a placebo. Sequencing was performed on peripheral blood, taken in a trial of Ad26.COV2.S vaccine versus placebo. The CDR3 region is CASSEAVPNQPQHF. The CDR3, as DNA: TGTGCCAGCAGTGAAGCAGTACCTAATCAGCCCCAGCATTTT.